A single sample is the source of the 9 T cell receptor beta chains below, sequenced in a study of shared clonotypes between healthy human individuals (dated by TCRdb to 2020 to 2022). The library was generated by the immunoSEQ multiplex PCR assay. Drawn from immuneACCESS, this table holds only the in-frame rearrangements with V and J called that TCRdb kept. Clones are partly lost; checked studies trace under half to an unresolved V gene and leave the rest unexplained. The sample data list hundreds of thousands of clones, and around 79% of these were observed just once. The ten most abundant clones make up about 13% of the sample. Sequencing used PBMCs. These receptors all stem from a middle-aged woman in good health. Some clones in this sample may be carry-over from other donors' samples.

About this clone: Other DNA sequences in this sample translate to the same CDR3. The V and J genes are TRBV7-3 and TRBJ1-1; D is ambiguous. Trimming removed 2 bases at V and 5 bases at J, with 9 bases between. The CDR3 length is 13 residues. The V gene's germline CDR1 is SGHTA and CDR2 FQGTGA. The CDR3 nucleotides read TGTGCCAGCAGCTTAGGGGTCAGGACTGAAGCTTTCTTT. It yields the protein CASSLGVRTEAFF.

V usage is TRBV7-8 and J usage is TRBJ2-2; 11 bases match TRBD2. The CDR3 runs to 15 residues. Germline values: CDR1 SGHVS, CDR2 FQNEAQ. Unmatched junction bases numbered 7, after V lost 7 bases and J lost 6 bases. The CDR3 here is CASTKLAGVSGELFF. In DNA form, the CDR3 reads TGTGCCAGCACCAAACTAGCGGGAGTTTCCGGGGAGCTGTTTTTT.

V and J are TRBV14 and TRBJ2-7; D is ambiguous. The CDR3 runs to 14 residues. Trimming took off 4 bases at V and 2 bases at J, with 12 bases between the two ends. Germline values: CDR1 SGHDN, CDR2 FVKESK. CDR3 nucleotides: TGTGCCAGCAGCCCCTTTTATCCCCCCTACGAGCAGTACTTC. Protein sequence: CASSPFYPPYEQYF.

The genes are TRBV7-2 and TRBJ2-3; D is perhaps TRBD1 or TRBD2 (6 bases each). Trimming took off 4 bases at V and 6 bases at J, with 23 bases between the two ends. This CDR3 has 17 amino acids. Germline V lookup: CDR1 SGHTA, CDR2 FQGNSA. This CDR3 is CASSSPQLGAGRDTQYF. The CDR3 bases are TGTGCCAGCAGCTCCCCTCAACTGGGGGCGGGAAGGGATACGCAGTATTTT.

The rearrangement joins TRBV7-2 to TRBJ2-3; TRBD2 agrees at 9 bases. The V gene's germline CDR1 is SGHTA and CDR2 FQGNSA. This CDR3 is built from 14 residues. Trimming at V came to 6 bases and at J to 10 bases, leaving 11 bases not matched to a gene. The CDR3 is CASSRPGLAAPQYF. The CDR3 region has the DNA TGTGCCAGCAGTAGACCGGGACTAGCAGCCCCGCAGTATTTT. Based on the CDR3 plus reference TRBV7-2 and TRBJ2-3, the full variable domain is GAGVSQSPSNKVTEKGKDVELRCDPISGHTALYWYRQSLGQGLEFLIYFQGNSAPDKSGLPSDRFSAERTGGSVSTLTIQRTQQEDSAVYLCASSRPGLAAPQYFGPGTRLTVL.

The chain joins TRBV7-9 to TRBJ2-2; the match to TRBD2 covers 8 bases. The CDR3 has 15 residues. From germline, CDR1 is SEHNR and CDR2 FQNEAQ (reference sequence). J was trimmed by 2 bases and V by 5 bases; bases with no gene match: 4. The CDR3 DNA sequence: TGTGCCAGCAGCCTCCGGGGGGGCAACACCGGGGAGCTGTTTTTT. Translating gives CASSLRGGNTGELFF.

This clone was found once. This chain connects TRBV7-3 to TRBJ2-7; D ambiguous. This CDR3 region has 15 residues. Germline values: CDR1 SGHTA, CDR2 FQGTGA. The V gene lost 2 bases and the J gene lost 3 bases, with 14 bases spanning the gap. The CDR3 DNA is TGTGCCAGCAGCTTAGGGTCTGGCGGTGGCTACGAGCAGTACTTC. This encodes CASSLGSGGGYEQYF. The variable domain in full, with the rest retrieved from reference TRBV7-3 and TRBJ2-7, is GAGVSQTPSNKVTEKGKYVELRCDPISGHTALYWYRQSLGQGPEFLIYFQGTGAADDSGLPNDRFFAVRPEGSVSTLKIQRTERGDSAVYLCASSLGSGGGYEQYFGPGTRLTVT.

V gene TRBV4-3 combines with J gene TRBJ2-7, with D possibly being TRBD1 (5 bases). CDR3 length: 13 residues. Trimming took off 2 bases at V and 9 bases at J, with 14 bases between the two ends. Germline loops: CDR1 LGHNA, CDR2 YSLEER. CDR3: CASSQKSQGRQYF. For the CDR3, the DNA is TGCGCCAGCAGCCAAAAGAGCCAGGGTAGGCAGTACTTC.

CDR3 nucleotides: TGCGCCAGCAGCCCTGAGGGGGGGGTCACAGATACGCAGTATTTT. Translating it yields CASSPEGGVTDTQYF. The J gene is TRBJ2-3, the V gene TRBV5-1; tentative D call: TRBD2 (7 bases). In germline, CDR1 is SGHRS, CDR2 YFSETQ. V dropped 4 bases and J dropped 2 bases, with 14 bases sitting between them. This CDR3 has 15 amino acids.